This T cell receptor beta chain was captured by sequencing in a study of T cell changes during pregnancy in multiple sclerosis. The CDR3 is 12 residues long. The germline V gene encodes CDR1 MNHEY and CDR2 SVGAGI. V dropped 5 bases and J dropped 3 bases, with 8 bases sitting between them. The protocol was immunoSEQ multiplex PCR, while the TCRdb copy is restricted to in-frame clones and leaves out a portion. The repertoire holds approximately 21,000 clones, with approximately 80% as singletons. The material sequenced was CD8+ T cells from peripheral blood mononuclear cells, taken in the first trimester of pregnancy. This chain joins TRBV6-5 and TRBJ2-7; D is ambiguous. This TCR was sampled from a female donor in good health, enrolled as a control in a pregnancy study. The CDR3 here is CASSTDNYEQYF. The CDR3 DNA reads as TGTGCCAGCAGTACCGACAACTACGAGCAGTACTTC.